A single sample gave rise to the 9 T cell receptor beta chains below, sequenced in a study of Ad26.COV2.S vaccination and SARS-CoV-2 variants. Clones were sequenced by immunoSEQ multiplex PCR, and TCRdb holds only the in-frame ones, with some missing. The data show about 410,000 clones, about 88% seen once. Stated treatment: some 20 received Ad26.COV2.S at low or high dose, single or two shots; roughly 5 received placebo; per-sample allocation not given. Collection of the samples took place on day 63 after the first injection of vaccine or placebo. Source: peripheral blood, taken in a trial of Ad26.COV2.S vaccine versus placebo. The receptors come from a person aged 18-60 years who received the Ad26.COV2.S COVID-19 vaccine or a placebo.

The chain links TRBV6-5 to TRBJ1-4; TRBD1 is a possible D gene (5 bases). This CDR3 has 14 amino acids. From germline, CDR1 is MNHEY and CDR2 SVGAGI. The V end lost 2 bases, the J end lost 5 bases, and 9 bases lay between the germline ends. The CDR3 reads CASSYAGQNEKLFF. CDR3 DNA: TGTGCCAGCAGTTACGCGGGGCAGAATGAAAAACTGTTTTTT.

The rearrangement links TRBV3-1 (or the pseudogene TRBV3-2) to TRBJ2-2, with 7 nucleotides matching TRBD2. CDR3 length equals 14 residues. Germline-derived CDR1 and CDR2 are LGHDT and YNNKEL (reference sequence). Trimming removed 4 bases from V and 4 bases from J; junction bases left unmatched: 3. Here the CDR3 reads CASSPWGGTGELFF. The DNA of the CDR3 is TGTGCCAGCAGCCCCTGGGGGGGCACCGGGGAGCTGTTTTTT.

The chain employs TRBV4-2 and TRBJ2-7; 7 bases agree with TRBD2. The CDR3 is made up of 15 amino acids. With 0 bases clipped from V and 0 bases from J, the junction kept 2 bases outside the gene matches. The germline V gene encodes CDR1 LGHNA and CDR2 YNFKEQ. The CDR3 bases are TGTGCCAGCAGCCAAGAGGGCGGGAGCTCCTACGAGCAGTACTTC. Amino acid sequence: CASSQEGGSSYEQYF.

The chain joins TRBV24-1 to TRBJ2-2; TRBD2 matches at 12 bases. The CDR3 loop spans 17 amino acids. V was clipped by 4 bases and J by 5 bases; unmatched bases: 7. Germline CDR1 reads KGHDR; CDR2 reads SFDVKD. CDR3 residues: CATSDPKLAGGTGELFF. CDR3 coding DNA: TGTGCCACCAGTGACCCGAAACTAGCGGGAGGAACCGGGGAGCTGTTTTTT.

The rearrangement uses TRBV7-8 and TRBJ2-2; 9 nucleotides align to TRBD2. The CDR3 is made up of 16 amino acids. V was pared by 8 bases and J by 1 base, with 8 bases of the junction left unmatched. The germline gives CDR1 SGHVS, CDR2 FQNEAQ. In DNA, the CDR3 is TGTGCCAGCCGCCGAATTAGCGGGAGGAACACCGGGGAGCTGTTTTTT. Residues: CASRRISGRNTGELFF.

The chain couples TRBV13 to TRBJ2-7; 8 bases align to TRBD2. The V segment lost 2 bases and the J segment 7 bases; nucleotides outside the gene matches: 10. Germline CDR1 and CDR2: PRHDT and FYEKMQ (reference sequence). The CDR3 length is 15 residues. The CDR3 protein is CASSLNPGGPGEQYF. In DNA, the CDR3 is TGTGCCAGCAGCTTAAACCCGGGAGGGCCGGGAGAGCAGTACTTC. The entire variable domain, with the rest obtained from reference TRBV13 and TRBJ2-7, is as follows: AAGVIQSPRHLIKEKRETATLKCYPIPRHDTVYWYQQGPGQDPQFLISFYEKMQSDKGSIPDRFSAQQFSDYHSELNMSSLELGDSALYFCASSLNPGGPGEQYFGPGTRLTVT.

The count of this clone is one. The chain links TRBV28 to TRBJ2-3, with D possibly matching TRBD2 (5 bases). Germline CDR1 reads MDHEN; CDR2 reads SYDVKM. V gave up 3 bases and J gave up 8 bases, with 15 bases separating them. The CDR3 is made up of 14 amino acids. CDR3 DNA sequence: TGTGCCAGCAGTTTCTCGGAGGTTCACCGTACGCAGTATTTT. This translates into CASSFSEVHRTQYF.

This clone showed up just a few times. The CDR3 coding sequence is TGTGCCAGCAGCTTGGGGGGGTTAAACAATGAGCAGTTCTTC. Its translation: CASSLGGLNNEQFF. J is TRBJ2-1 and V is TRBV5-4; D may be TRBD1 or TRBD2 (5 bases each). Trimming took 0 bases from V and 5 from J, leaving 9 bases between them. Germline CDR1 is SGHNT and CDR2 is YYREEE (reference sequence). CDR3 length: 14 amino acids.

V and J are TRBV5-1 and TRBJ2-7, with 8 bases aligning to TRBD1. V was pared by 4 bases and J by 7 bases, with 13 bases of the junction left unmatched. Germline loops: CDR1 SGHRS, CDR2 YFSETQ. This CDR3 has 15 residues. The CDR3, as DNA: TGCGCCAGCAGCCCAGAAACAGGGGGTGGGGAGGAGCAGTACTTC. This sequence encodes CASSPETGGGEEQYF.